This T cell receptor beta chain was recovered during a study of glioma-infiltrating T cells. Regarding this clonotype: A much larger clone differs by one base, so this may be a read error.

V was shortened by 3 bases and J by 4 bases, with 12 bases between the two germline ends. There are 14 residues in the CDR3. Germline-derived CDR1 and CDR2 are LGHDT and YNNKEL (reference sequence). Using RNA template, CDR3s of TCR alpha and beta were amplified with iRepertoire arm-PCR. Input was about 95-400 ng of tissue mRNA or PBMC total RNA. Each CDR3 protein is one row after TCRdb ran MiXCR on the multiplex PCR reads. The top ten hold over 4% of the sample, which has around 180,000 distinct CDR3 sequences, around 45% seen once. The TCR sequence derives from a human donor with low-grade glioma or glioblastoma, undergoing nonglioma brain surgery, or in good health (not recorded which). The sample comprised glioma tissue, nonneoplastic brain tissue, or PBMCs (not recorded which). The chain uses TRBV3-1 and TRBJ2-5; TRBD1 is a possible D gene (5 bases). The CDR3 sequence: CASSHKRGRETQYF. The CDR3 DNA follows: TGTGCCAGCAGCCATAAAAGGGGCCGAGAGACCCAGTACTTC.